These 10 T cell receptor beta chains originate from one sample sequenced in a study of T cells in Graves' hyperthyroidism and ophthalmopathy (dated by TCRdb to between 2019 and 2020). The protocol used for the library was multiplex PCR. The sequencer was an Illumina HiSeq 2000. Amplification of TCR beta CDR3 regions was carried out from RNA transcripts. A first-round RT-PCR of the TCR CDR3 used the HTBI primer set with the Qiagen OneStep RT-PCR kit. The raw public reads went through TCRdb reprocessing: fastp at Q25, MiXCR clone calling, in-frame beta chains kept. Each record represents a unique CDR3 protein, reported with the most common genes and DNA among its rows. This sample has about 380,000 distinct CDR3 sequences in its table, and approximately 15% of those were observed once. The top ten constitute around 21% of the sample. The sequenced material came from blood. Receptors originate from a young man with Graves' hyperthyroidism that later progressed to Graves' ophthalmopathy.

This clonotype was recorded many times. The chain couples TRBV6-5 to TRBJ1-1, with D perhaps matching TRBD1 (5 bases). The CDR3 has 17 amino acids. Germline values: CDR1 MNHEY, CDR2 SVGAGI. V was trimmed by 0 bases and J by 1 base, leaving 15 bases between them. In nucleotides, the CDR3 is TGTGCCAGCAGTTACTCGCGGACATCCGCCTGGAACACTGAAGCTTTCTTT. As protein: CASSYSRTSAWNTEAFF.

Turning to this clonotype: A much larger clone is a single base away; this may be a read error. The rearrangement links TRBV28 to TRBJ2-2; no firm D call. Trimming took 7 bases from V and 6 from J, leaving 18 bases between them. This CDR3 region has 15 residues. Per germline, CDR1 MDHEN and CDR2 SYDVKM. The CDR3 DNA reads as TGTGCCAGCAATCCCTCCCGACCTTTACCCGGGGAGCTGTTTTTT. It yields the protein CASNPSRPLPGELFF.

The table lists this clonotype with a few counts. The chain employs TRBV7-3 and TRBJ2-1; 13 bases are a match to TRBD2. V shed 2 bases and J 8 bases; nucleotides not matched to a gene: 12. The germline V gene encodes CDR1 SGHTA and CDR2 FQGTGA. The CDR3 spans 18 residues. The CDR3: CASSLPSSTSGGADEQFF. CDR3 DNA: TGTGCCAGCAGCTTACCTAGTAGTACTAGCGGGGGGGCCGATGAGCAGTTCTTC.

In this sample, this clonotype turned up a few times. The rearrangement links TRBV28 to TRBJ1-2; 8 bases map to TRBD1. Germline V lookup: CDR1 MDHEN, CDR2 SYDVKM. V shed 2 bases and J 6 bases; nucleotides not matched to a gene: 5. The CDR3 consists of 14 residues. The CDR3: CASSLAGQADGYTF. CDR3 DNA sequence: TGTGCCAGCAGTTTAGCGGGACAGGCTGATGGCTACACCTTC.

This clonotype has ten or more counts. This CDR3 reads CASSLGGPGQPQHF. In DNA, the CDR3 is TGTGCCAGCAGCTTAGGGGGGCCGGGTCAGCCCCAGCATTTT. The V and J genes are TRBV11-3 and TRBJ1-5, with D tentatively TRBD1 (6 bases). Germline V CDR1 and CDR2: SGHNT, YENEEA. The CDR3 totals 14 residues. The V end lost 1 base, the J end lost 6 bases, and 10 bases lay between the germline ends.

This clonotype was seen more than once but under ten times. The chain uses TRBV5-4 and TRBJ2-3; D unresolved. CDR1 SGHNT and CDR2 YYREEE come from the germline V gene (reference sequence). The CDR3 runs 13 residues. The V and J ends lost 9 bases and 2 bases respectively, with 13 bases between them. The CDR3 region has the DNA TGTGCCACTAAGGACGGATACACAGATACGCAGTATTTT. Its protein product is CATKDGYTDTQYF.

This chain connects TRBV20-1 to TRBJ1-2; D gene unclear. Germline CDR1 DFQATT, CDR2 SNEGSKA (reference sequence). V was shortened by 0 bases and J by 2 bases, with 10 bases between the two germline ends. The CDR3 is 14 residues long. CDR3 nucleotide sequence: TGCAGTGCTAGAGATTTAGGGCGGAACTATGGCTACACCTTC. It yields the protein CSARDLGRNYGYTF.

This clonotype was found many times. The CDR3 region has the DNA TGTGCCAGCCCGGGACGTTTTTCGGTCAACTATGGCTACACCTTC. It codes for CASPGRFSVNYGYTF. V and J are TRBV2 and TRBJ1-2; D possibly corresponds to TRBD1 (5 bases). CDR1 SNHLY and CDR2 FYNNEI come from the germline V gene. This CDR3 has 15 residues. V gave up 8 bases and J gave up 2 bases, with 18 bases separating them.

This clonotype was recorded many times. The chain combines TRBV7-2 with TRBJ2-7; tentatively, D is TRBD1 or TRBD2 (5 bases each). In germline, CDR1 is SGHTA, CDR2 FQGNSA. CDR3 size: 15 residues. Trimming left V 3 bases short and J 3 bases short, with 15 bases between. The CDR3 sequence: CASSFNGAIFYEQYF. The CDR3 bases are TGTGCCAGCAGCTTCAACGGGGCGATTTTCTACGAGCAGTACTTC.

With regard to this clonotype: Being one base from a much bigger clone, this may be a read error. This CDR3 is missing its conserved last phenylalanine or tryptophan, likely due to a read error. The chain uses TRBV11-1 and TRBJ2-5, with 7 positions matching TRBD2. CDR3 length equals 16 residues. V was pared by 3 bases and J by 2 bases, with 9 bases of the junction left unmatched. Germline CDR1 reads SGHAT; CDR2 reads FQDESV (reference sequence). CDR3 protein: CASSFLSGDLQETQYC. The CDR3 coding sequence is TGTGCCAGCAGCTTCCTAAGCGGGGACCTACAAGAGACCCAGTACTGC.